This is a list of T cell receptor beta chains from one sample in a study of T-cell reconstitution after alpha-beta-depleted transplantation in children. TCRdb called the PCR reads again in MiXCR, with one record for every CDR3 protein. Of around 380,000 distinct CDR3 sequences in the sample, approximately 11% were seen once. This sample comprised PBMCs from the stem cell graft donor, obtained from the stem cell graft. The receptors stem from a human donor who donated a stem cell graft to a child with acute myeloid leukemia. Both conserved end residues are part of each CDR3. Fields, in order: J gene, D gene, V gene, clone size, CDR3 protein, CDR3 DNA. The D gene is left open where the match is weak. Only some rows state a clone size, as once, few, many or a class for expanded clones.

j_call: TRBJ2-6
d_call: .
v_call: TRBV5-1
clone_size: .
cdr3_aa: CASSITRSGANVLTF
cdr3_nt: TGCGCCAGCAGTATTACGCGGTCTGGGGCCAACGTCCTGACTTTC

j_call: TRBJ1-6
d_call: .
v_call: TRBV10-3
clone_size: many
cdr3_aa: CAIGGAGDNSPLHF
cdr3_nt: TGTGCCATCGGGGGGGCAGGGGATAATTCACCCCTCCACTTT

j_call: TRBJ2-7
d_call: .
v_call: TRBV27
clone_size: few
cdr3_aa: CASNLGGGVPSYEQYF
cdr3_nt: TGTGCCAGCAATTTAGGAGGCGGGGTTCCATCCTACGAGCAGTACTTC

j_call: TRBJ2-2
d_call: .
v_call: TRBV6-1
clone_size: .
cdr3_aa: CASSYGFKDTGELFF
cdr3_nt: TGTGCCAGCAGTTATGGCTTCAAAGACACCGGGGAGCTGTTTTTT

j_call: TRBJ2-2
d_call: .
v_call: TRBV12-3/TRBV12-4
clone_size: many
cdr3_aa: CASSFLVGRELFF
cdr3_nt: TGTGCCAGCAGTTTTTTGGTAGGCCGGGAGCTGTTTTTT

j_call: TRBJ2-7
d_call: .
v_call: TRBV11-2
clone_size: .
cdr3_aa: CASSLGRMLNHEQYF
cdr3_nt: TGTGCCAGCAGCTTAGGACGAATGCTCAATCACGAGCAGTACTTC

j_call: TRBJ2-1
d_call: .
v_call: TRBV11-2
clone_size: .
cdr3_aa: CASSTRDRRNEQFF
cdr3_nt: TGTGCCAGCAGCACCCGGGACCGACGGAATGAGCAGTTCTTC

j_call: TRBJ1-2
d_call: .
v_call: TRBV5-6
clone_size: few
cdr3_aa: CASSRRGRDLYGYTF
cdr3_nt: TGTGCCAGCAGCCGGCGTGGGAGGGACCTCTATGGCTACACCTTC

j_call: TRBJ1-3
d_call: TRBD1
v_call: TRBV5-1
clone_size: few
cdr3_aa: CASSITGGFGNTIYF
cdr3_nt: TGCGCCAGCAGCATTACAGGGGGCTTTGGAAACACCATATATTTT

j_call: TRBJ1-2
d_call: .
v_call: TRBV20-1
clone_size: few
cdr3_aa: CSARSQGTNGYTF
cdr3_nt: TGCAGTGCTAGGAGTCAGGGGACGAACGGCTACACCTTC

j_call: TRBJ2-4
d_call: TRBD2
v_call: TRBV10-3
clone_size: .
cdr3_aa: CAISPTSGENIQYF
cdr3_nt: TGTGCCATCAGTCCGACTAGCGGGGAAAACATTCAGTACTTC

j_call: TRBJ2-1
d_call: TRBD2
v_call: TRBV11-2
clone_size: .
cdr3_aa: CASSLQSRLSGSSYNEQFF
cdr3_nt: TGTGCCAGCAGCCTTCAATCCCGCCTTAGCGGGAGCTCCTACAATGAGCAGTTCTTC

j_call: TRBJ1-2
d_call: TRBD1
v_call: TRBV20-1
clone_size: .
cdr3_aa: CSARGQGPQPRDYGYTF
cdr3_nt: TGCAGTGCTAGAGGACAGGGACCCCAACCTAGAGACTATGGCTACACCTTC

j_call: TRBJ2-2
d_call: .
v_call: TRBV20-1
clone_size: few
cdr3_aa: CSARDHGPGELFF
cdr3_nt: TGCAGTGCTAGAGATCACGGGCCCGGGGAGCTGTTTTTT

j_call: TRBJ2-5
d_call: TRBD1
v_call: TRBV20-1
clone_size: many
cdr3_aa: CSARDPDRSGKTQYF
cdr3_nt: TGCAGTGCTAGAGATCCGGACAGGTCGGGCAAGACCCAGTACTTC

j_call: TRBJ2-3
d_call: .
v_call: TRBV27
clone_size: few
cdr3_aa: CASKFDFSTPDTQYF
cdr3_nt: TGTGCCAGCAAATTCGACTTCTCGACACCAGATACGCAGTATTTT

j_call: TRBJ2-1
d_call: TRBD2
v_call: TRBV5-1
clone_size: few
cdr3_aa: CASSFLAGPTYNEQFF
cdr3_nt: TGCGCCAGCAGCTTTTTAGCGGGACCGACGTACAATGAGCAGTTCTTC

j_call: TRBJ2-3
d_call: TRBD2
v_call: TRBV6-5
clone_size: .
cdr3_aa: CASNLAGGRDTQYF
cdr3_nt: TGTGCCAGTAACCTGGCGGGGGGGAGAGATACGCAGTATTTT

j_call: TRBJ2-1
d_call: .
v_call: TRBV18
clone_size: few
cdr3_aa: CASSPKDPPRAFF
cdr3_nt: TGTGCCAGCTCACCAAAGGACCCCCCCAGAGCCTTCTTC

j_call: TRBJ2-2
d_call: .
v_call: TRBV5-1
clone_size: few
cdr3_aa: CASSLMWGPDTGELFF
cdr3_nt: TGCGCCAGCAGCTTGATGTGGGGGCCAGACACCGGGGAGCTGTTTTTT